This T cell receptor beta chain was found in a study of shared clonotypes between healthy human individuals. Assay used: immunoSEQ multiplex PCR; TCRdb lists only in-frame clones, some missing. The data hold some 2,500,000 clones, with roughly 93% observed a single time. Germline CDR1 PRHDT, CDR2 FYEKMQ (reference sequence). The CDR3 runs to 17 residues. V lost 2 bases to trimming and J lost 1 base; unmatched junction nucleotides: 8. J is TRBJ2-3 and V is TRBV13; 8 bases match TRBD1. Sequenced sample: naive CD4+ T cells from PBMCs. Subset: CD45RA+ positively selected. The clonotype was recovered from a man younger than 35 in good health. Some clones in this sample may be carry-over from other donors' samples. CDR3 bases: TGTGCCAGCAGCTTAAGGACAGGGAATTTCGGCACAGATACGCAGTATTTT. Its protein product is CASSLRTGNFGTDTQYF.